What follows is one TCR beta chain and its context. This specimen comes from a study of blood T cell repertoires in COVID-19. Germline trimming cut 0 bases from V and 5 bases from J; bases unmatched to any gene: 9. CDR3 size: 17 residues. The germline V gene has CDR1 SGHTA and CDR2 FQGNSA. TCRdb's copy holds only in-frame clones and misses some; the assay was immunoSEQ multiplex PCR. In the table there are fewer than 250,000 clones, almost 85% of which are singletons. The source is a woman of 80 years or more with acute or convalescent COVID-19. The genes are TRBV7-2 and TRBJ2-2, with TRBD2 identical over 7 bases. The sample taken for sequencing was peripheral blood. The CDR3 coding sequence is TGTGCCAGCAGCTTAGCGGGCCTTGCGGGAGATACCGGGGAGCTGTTTTTT. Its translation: CASSLAGLAGDTGELFF.